This is a list of T cell receptor beta chains from one sample in a study of blood T cell repertoires in COVID-19. The data were produced by immunoSEQ multiplex PCR, yet TCRdb's version contains in-frame clones alone and is incomplete. In the table there are fewer than 130,000 clones, 80% to 90% of which are singletons. Sequenced input: peripheral blood. The receptors come from a woman at least 80 years old with acute or convalescent COVID-19. CDR3s include the opening cysteine and the closing phenylalanine or tryptophan. The order of the fields is V gene, D gene, J gene, clone size, CDR3 protein, CDR3 DNA. The D gene is left open where the match is weak. Clone size is shown for a subset of rows, as once, few, many or a class of expanded clone.

v_call: TRBV2; d_call: TRBD1; j_call: TRBJ2-7; clone_size: few; cdr3_aa: CASSEEGQNSYEQYF; cdr3_nt: TGTGCCAGCAGTGAAGAGGGACAGAACTCCTACGAGCAGTACTTC
v_call: TRBV7-3; d_call: TRBD1; j_call: TRBJ2-2; clone_size: .; cdr3_aa: CASSRLQGTGELFF; cdr3_nt: TGTGCCAGCAGCAGACTACAGGGGACCGGGGAGCTGTTTTTT
v_call: TRBV7-9; d_call: TRBD2; j_call: TRBJ2-2; clone_size: .; cdr3_aa: CASSYQPGLAGNTGELFF; cdr3_nt: TGTGCCAGCAGCTACCAACCGGGACTAGCGGGTAACACCGGGGAGCTGTTTTTT
v_call: TRBV11-2; d_call: .; j_call: TRBJ2-1; clone_size: .; cdr3_aa: CASSFQGSYNEQFF; cdr3_nt: TGTGCCAGCAGCTTCCAGGGATCCTACAATGAGCAGTTCTTC
v_call: TRBV10-2; d_call: TRBD1; j_call: TRBJ1-2; clone_size: .; cdr3_aa: CASNTGTGVQLYGYTF; cdr3_nt: TGCGCCAGCAACACCGGGACAGGGGTTCAGCTCTATGGCTACACCTTC
v_call: TRBV6-5; d_call: .; j_call: TRBJ2-3; clone_size: .; cdr3_aa: CATKGGTRADTQYF; cdr3_nt: TGTGCCACCAAGGGGGGGACCAGGGCAGATACGCAGTATTTT
v_call: TRBV30; d_call: .; j_call: TRBJ1-3; clone_size: .; cdr3_aa: CATQRGAGNTIYF; cdr3_nt: TGTGCCACCCAGCGGGGAGCTGGAAACACCATATATTTT
v_call: TRBV19; d_call: .; j_call: TRBJ1-5; clone_size: .; cdr3_aa: CASSSQAVSNQPQHF; cdr3_nt: TGTGCCAGTAGTTCCCAGGCAGTTAGCAATCAGCCCCAGCATTTT
v_call: TRBV5-1; d_call: TRBD2; j_call: TRBJ2-1; clone_size: .; cdr3_aa: CASSGGLAGAINEQFF; cdr3_nt: TGCGCCAGCAGCGGGGGACTAGCGGGGGCCATCAATGAGCAGTTCTTC
v_call: TRBV3-1/TRBV3-2; d_call: TRBD2; j_call: TRBJ2-2; clone_size: .; cdr3_aa: CASSPSYGSGGSTGELFF; cdr3_nt: TGTGCCAGCAGCCCTTCATACGGAAGCGGGGGGTCGACCGGGGAGCTGTTTTTT
v_call: TRBV7-6; d_call: .; j_call: TRBJ2-6; clone_size: .; cdr3_aa: CASSLAGLMLAGANVLTF; cdr3_nt: TGTGCCAGCAGCTTAGCGGGACTCATGTTAGCTGGGGCCAACGTCCTGACTTTC
v_call: TRBV10-2; d_call: .; j_call: TRBJ2-7; clone_size: .; cdr3_aa: CASSESTDYEQYF; cdr3_nt: TGCGCCAGCAGTGAGTCGACAGATTACGAGCAGTACTTC
v_call: TRBV12-3/TRBV12-4; d_call: .; j_call: TRBJ1-2; clone_size: .; cdr3_aa: CASSLYGSYTF; cdr3_nt: TGTGCCAGCAGTTTATACGGGAGCTACACCTTC
v_call: TRBV18; d_call: TRBD1; j_call: TRBJ2-2; clone_size: .; cdr3_aa: CASSPTITGGAGELFF; cdr3_nt: TGTGCCAGCTCACCAACAATAACAGGGGGAGCCGGGGAGCTGTTTTTT
v_call: TRBV12-3/TRBV12-4; d_call: TRBD1; j_call: TRBJ2-1; clone_size: .; cdr3_aa: CASSIGTVHEQFF; cdr3_nt: TGTGCCAGCAGTATCGGGACAGTCCATGAGCAGTTCTTC
v_call: TRBV5-5; d_call: TRBD1; j_call: TRBJ2-7; clone_size: .; cdr3_aa: CASSLARDRYEQYF; cdr3_nt: TGTGCCAGCAGCTTGGCCCGGGACAGATACGAGCAGTACTTC
v_call: TRBV27; d_call: .; j_call: TRBJ2-7; clone_size: .; cdr3_aa: CASSLGRPIHEQYF; cdr3_nt: TGTGCCAGCAGTTTGGGGCGTCCTATCCACGAGCAGTACTTC
v_call: TRBV5-1; d_call: .; j_call: TRBJ1-2; clone_size: .; cdr3_aa: CASSLAGQIYGYTF; cdr3_nt: TGCGCCAGCAGCTTGGCTGGTCAGATTTATGGCTACACCTTC
v_call: TRBV10-3; d_call: TRBD1; j_call: TRBJ1-2; clone_size: .; cdr3_aa: CAIRNDRGRGYTF; cdr3_nt: TGTGCCATCAGAAACGACAGGGGACGGGGCTACACCTTC
v_call: TRBV18; d_call: .; j_call: TRBJ1-2; clone_size: .; cdr3_aa: CASSDKQGCTF; cdr3_nt: TGTGCCAGCTCAGACAAACAGGGTTGCACCTTC
v_call: TRBV19; d_call: TRBD2; j_call: TRBJ2-1; clone_size: .; cdr3_aa: CASSTSGGAGEQFF; cdr3_nt: TGTGCCAGTAGTACGAGCGGGGGGGCCGGTGAGCAGTTCTTC
v_call: TRBV29-1; d_call: TRBD1; j_call: TRBJ1-2; clone_size: .; cdr3_aa: CSVGQGNLYGYTF; cdr3_nt: TGCAGCGTTGGACAGGGAAACCTCTATGGCTACACCTTC
v_call: TRBV5-1; d_call: .; j_call: TRBJ1-3; clone_size: .; cdr3_aa: CASSSTSTVGNTIYF; cdr3_nt: TGCGCCAGCAGCTCTACAAGCACAGTTGGAAACACCATATATTTT
v_call: TRBV5-1; d_call: TRBD1; j_call: TRBJ2-5; clone_size: .; cdr3_aa: CASSQETGALETQYF; cdr3_nt: TGCGCCAGCAGCCAGGAGACAGGGGCGTTAGAGACCCAGTACTTC
v_call: TRBV5-1; d_call: TRBD1; j_call: TRBJ2-2; clone_size: .; cdr3_aa: CASSLTVQGLTGELFF; cdr3_nt: TGCGCCAGCAGCTTGACTGTACAGGGGCTCACCGGGGAGCTGTTTTTT
v_call: TRBV19; d_call: TRBD2; j_call: TRBJ2-7; clone_size: .; cdr3_aa: CASSPGTSGGIFLSYEQYF; cdr3_nt: TGTGCCAGTAGTCCCGGGACTAGCGGGGGGATCTTTCTGAGCTACGAGCAGTACTTC
v_call: TRBV3-1/TRBV3-2; d_call: .; j_call: TRBJ2-5; clone_size: once; cdr3_aa: CASSPRETQYF; cdr3_nt: TGTGCCAGCAGCCCGAGGGAGACCCAGTACTTC
v_call: TRBV6-2/TRBV6-3; d_call: .; j_call: TRBJ2-7; clone_size: .; cdr3_aa: CASSRPWTAFLYEQYF; cdr3_nt: TGTGCCAGCAGCCGCCCGTGGACAGCGTTCCTCTACGAGCAGTACTTC
v_call: TRBV11-2; d_call: TRBD1; j_call: TRBJ1-1; clone_size: .; cdr3_aa: CASSSQTGGSTEAFF; cdr3_nt: TGTGCCAGCAGCTCCCAGACAGGGGGCAGCACAGAAGCTTTCTTT
v_call: TRBV19; d_call: TRBD1; j_call: TRBJ2-6; clone_size: .; cdr3_aa: CASRRTGGAGSGANVLTF; cdr3_nt: TGTGCCAGTAGGAGGACAGGGGGCGCAGGCTCTGGGGCCAACGTCCTGACTTTC
v_call: TRBV6-2/TRBV6-3; d_call: .; j_call: TRBJ1-6; clone_size: .; cdr3_aa: CASSTSDSSYNSPLHF; cdr3_nt: TGTGCCAGCAGCACTTCGGACAGCTCCTATAATTCACCCCTCCACTTT
v_call: TRBV7-9; d_call: .; j_call: TRBJ1-3; clone_size: .; cdr3_aa: CASSPNRGGSGNTIYF; cdr3_nt: TGTGCCAGCAGCCCCAATCGAGGGGGTAGTGGAAACACCATATATTTT
v_call: TRBV4-1; d_call: TRBD2; j_call: TRBJ2-3; clone_size: .; cdr3_aa: CASSQAGGADTQYF; cdr3_nt: TGCGCCAGCAGCCAGGCGGGAGGGGCAGATACGCAGTATTTT
v_call: TRBV7-2; d_call: TRBD2; j_call: TRBJ2-5; clone_size: .; cdr3_aa: CASSLGAGGPGETQYF; cdr3_nt: TGTGCCAGCAGCTTGGGAGCGGGGGGACCCGGAGAGACCCAGTACTTC
v_call: TRBV27; d_call: .; j_call: TRBJ1-6; clone_size: .; cdr3_aa: CASSLRGYGNSPLHF; cdr3_nt: TGTGCCAGCAGTCTTCGGGGATACGGGAATTCACCCCTCCACTTT
v_call: TRBV7-2; d_call: .; j_call: TRBJ2-1; clone_size: .; cdr3_aa: CASSLQGIEQFF; cdr3_nt: TGTGCCAGCAGCTTACAGGGAATTGAGCAGTTCTTC
v_call: TRBV7-2; d_call: .; j_call: TRBJ2-4; clone_size: .; cdr3_aa: CASTVPGNIQYF; cdr3_nt: TGTGCCAGCACCGTTCCCGGAAACATTCAGTACTTC
v_call: TRBV10-3; d_call: TRBD1; j_call: TRBJ1-2; clone_size: .; cdr3_aa: CAIRPGQNYGYTF; cdr3_nt: TGTGCCATCAGACCGGGACAGAACTATGGCTACACCTTC
v_call: TRBV25-1; d_call: .; j_call: TRBJ2-6; clone_size: .; cdr3_aa: CASSSGAGANVLTF; cdr3_nt: TGTGCCAGCAGTTCAGGGGCCGGGGCCAACGTCCTGACTTTC
v_call: TRBV7-9; d_call: .; j_call: TRBJ1-1; clone_size: .; cdr3_aa: CASSFGQGGSGTEAFF; cdr3_nt: TGTGCCAGCAGCTTTGGGCAGGGCGGATCTGGCACTGAAGCTTTCTTT
v_call: TRBV5-1; d_call: TRBD2; j_call: TRBJ2-2; clone_size: .; cdr3_aa: CASSGTSGRTGELFF; cdr3_nt: TGCGCCAGCAGCGGGACTAGCGGGCGAACCGGGGAGCTGTTTTTT
v_call: TRBV3-1/TRBV3-2; d_call: .; j_call: TRBJ1-3; clone_size: .; cdr3_aa: CASSPRTVGNTIYF; cdr3_nt: TGTGCCAGCAGCCCGCGGACAGTAGGAAACACCATATATTTT
v_call: TRBV9; d_call: .; j_call: TRBJ1-1; clone_size: few; cdr3_aa: CASSAGQQNTEAFF; cdr3_nt: TGTGCCAGCAGCGCTGGACAACAGAACACTGAAGCTTTCTTT
v_call: TRBV6-5; d_call: TRBD1; j_call: TRBJ2-6; clone_size: .; cdr3_aa: CASSWGQISGANVLTF; cdr3_nt: TGTGCCAGCAGTTGGGGACAGATCTCTGGGGCCAACGTCCTGACTTTC
v_call: TRBV30; d_call: TRBD1; j_call: TRBJ1-1; clone_size: .; cdr3_aa: CAWSGDRLFFSNTEAFF; cdr3_nt: TGTGCCTGGAGTGGGGACAGGTTGTTTTTCTCGAACACTGAAGCTTTCTTT
v_call: TRBV29-1; d_call: .; j_call: TRBJ1-4; clone_size: .; cdr3_aa: CSALRETNEKLFF; cdr3_nt: TGCAGCGCCCTCCGAGAAACTAATGAAAAACTGTTTTTT
v_call: TRBV19; d_call: .; j_call: TRBJ1-5; clone_size: .; cdr3_aa: CASSGSGYSNQPQHF; cdr3_nt: TGTGCCAGTAGTGGGTCGGGATATAGCAATCAGCCCCAGCATTTT
v_call: TRBV27; d_call: .; j_call: TRBJ2-5; clone_size: .; cdr3_aa: CASSFTGPETQYF; cdr3_nt: TGTGCCAGCAGTTTTACAGGGCCGGAGACCCAGTACTTC
v_call: TRBV7-2; d_call: TRBD1; j_call: TRBJ1-6; clone_size: .; cdr3_aa: CASSPGQQAPLHF; cdr3_nt: TGTGCCAGCAGCCCGGGACAGCAGGCGCCCCTCCACTTT
v_call: TRBV6-6; d_call: .; j_call: TRBJ2-3; clone_size: .; cdr3_aa: CASSYRLSTDTQYF; cdr3_nt: TGTGCCAGCAGTTACCGACTGAGCACAGATACGCAGTATTTT
v_call: TRBV27; d_call: .; j_call: TRBJ2-5; clone_size: .; cdr3_aa: CASSFRVGTVETQYF; cdr3_nt: TGTGCCAGCAGTTTCAGGGTCGGGACTGTGGAGACCCAGTACTTC
v_call: TRBV20-1; d_call: TRBD1; j_call: TRBJ2-1; clone_size: once; cdr3_aa: CSATRDREFF; cdr3_nt: TGCAGTGCTACCCGGGACAGGGAGTTCTTC
v_call: TRBV18; d_call: .; j_call: TRBJ1-4; clone_size: .; cdr3_aa: CASSPPGRAPGKLFF; cdr3_nt: TGTGCCAGCTCACCACCGGGAAGGGCTCCAGGGAAACTGTTTTTT
v_call: TRBV6-5; d_call: .; j_call: TRBJ2-7; clone_size: once; cdr3_aa: CASRPPGLSSYEQYF; cdr3_nt: TGTGCCAGCCGCCCCCCGGGACTCAGCTCCTACGAGCAGTACTTC
v_call: TRBV6-5; d_call: TRBD1; j_call: TRBJ2-7; clone_size: .; cdr3_aa: CASSIRQGLYEQYF; cdr3_nt: TGTGCCAGCAGCATCAGACAGGGGCTCTACGAGCAGTACTTC